The clone carrying this T cell receptor (beta chain) has just a few counts. The antigen remains unidentified. The sample originates from a study of cytomegalovirus exposure and HLA in healthy donors. Study-level findings and limits: One later analysis reportedly identified an Asian-associated ancestry cluster that showed fewer N-insertions than the roughly 700-donor mean.

PCR employed 60 Vbeta and 13 Jbeta primers. Only in-frame clones appear in the TCRdb table, and some are missing; sequencing was by immunoSEQ multiplex PCR. The sample records about 200,000 clones, more than 75% being singletons. The ends were cut back, 0 bases at V and 0 bases at J, with 15 bases in the middle. This CDR3 comprises 17 residues. Germline V lookup: CDR1 MGHRA, CDR2 YSYEKL. V is TRBV4-1 and J is TRBJ2-7; D is possibly TRBD1 (5 bases). The sequence derives from a man younger than 40 in good health and CMV-seronegative. The sequenced material came from PBMCs. CDR3 loop: CASSQDLQGSSSYEQYF. The CDR3 DNA sequence: TGCGCCAGCAGCCAAGATCTTCAGGGCTCGAGCTCCTACGAGCAGTACTTC.